These 26 T cell receptor beta chains came from one sample sequenced in a study of blood T cell repertoires in COVID-19 (dated by TCRdb to the early 2020s). The library was made by the immunoSEQ multiplex PCR assay. What TCRdb holds here is the immuneACCESS table cut down to in-frame rearrangements. Part of the clones is not present; checked against another copy, under half of the missing clones reflect an unresolved V gene, and the others are unexplained. This sample has about 110,000 clones in its table, and over 75% of those were observed once. Of the sample, about 4% falls within the top ten clones. The source material was peripheral blood. These receptors originate from a woman in her 70s with acute or convalescent COVID-19.

This chain uses TRBV6-4 with TRBJ2-1; 12 bases map to TRBD2. V lost 8 bases and J lost 10; bases outside the gene matches: 15. This CDR3 comprises 16 residues. In germline, CDR1 is MRHNA, CDR2 SNTAGT. The CDR3 loop reads CASVTDRLAGEGEQFF. The DNA for the CDR3 is TGTGCCAGCGTTACCGATCGACTAGCGGGAGAGGGGGAGCAGTTCTTC.

The chain combines TRBV11-2 with TRBJ2-7, with D possibly matching TRBD2 (5 bases). The V end was cut by 3 bases, the J end by 0 bases, with 6 bases between. The CDR3 length is 13 residues. Germline CDR1 and CDR2: SGHAT and FQNNGV. The CDR3 DNA follows: TGTGCCAGCAGCTTCGGAGGCTCCTACGAGCAGTACTTC. This sequence encodes CASSFGGSYEQYF.

The chain uses TRBV27 and TRBJ1-6; the match to TRBD1 covers 7 bases. The V gene end was trimmed by 2 bases and the J gene end by 0 bases; junction bases not matched to a gene: 4. CDR3 size: 17 residues. Germline V gives CDR1 MNHEY, CDR2 SMNVEV (reference sequence). This chain's CDR3 is CASSLADRASYNSPLHF. CDR3 DNA sequence: TGTGCCAGCAGTTTAGCCGACAGGGCCTCCTATAATTCACCCCTCCACTTT.

This chain links TRBV7-9 with TRBJ1-3; the match to TRBD1 covers 10 bases. Trimming removed 4 bases from V and 0 bases from J; junction bases left unmatched: 6. Germline values: CDR1 SEHNR, CDR2 FQNEAQ (reference sequence). CDR3 size: 17 residues. CDR3 in amino acids: CASSSTGTGVSGNTIYF. CDR3 in DNA: TGTGCCAGCAGCTCGACCGGGACAGGGGTCTCTGGAAACACCATATATTTT.

The chain links TRBV6-5 to TRBJ1-1; D is perhaps TRBD1 (6 bases). Germline-derived CDR1 and CDR2 are MNHEY and SVGAGI. The V end was cut by 6 bases, the J end by 0 bases, with 14 bases between. The CDR3 has 15 amino acids. CDR3 residues: CASSRGQTMNTEAFF. The CDR3 DNA sequence: TGTGCCAGCAGCCGAGGACAGACCATGAACACTGAAGCTTTCTTT.

The chain uses TRBV7-8 and TRBJ1-4, with a weak D call TRBD1 (6 bases). V lost 8 bases to trimming and J lost 6 bases, with 13 bases between them. The CDR3 length is 13 residues. The germline V gene encodes CDR1 SGHVS and CDR2 FQNEAQ. CDR3 loop: CASQGKRHEKLFF. CDR3 in DNA: TGTGCCAGCCAGGGGAAAAGACATGAAAAACTGTTTTTT. Full variable domain (outside the CDR3, taken from reference TRBV7-8 and TRBJ1-4): GAGVSQSPRYKVAKRGQDVALRCDPISGHVSLFWYQQALGQGPEFLTYFQNEAQLDKSGLPSDRFFAERPEGSVSTLKIQRTQQEDSAVYLCASQGKRHEKLFFGSGTQLSVL.

The genes are TRBV7-8 and TRBJ2-7; TRBD2 aligns across 7 bases. Per the germline V gene, CDR1 is SGHVS and CDR2 is FQNEAQ. V was clipped by 3 bases and J by 2 bases; unmatched bases: 10. The CDR3 consists of 16 residues. The CDR3 nucleotides read TGTGCCAGCAGCTTCGGTCGGGAGGCCCTTGCCTACGAGCAGTACTTC. Translated, it gives CASSFGREALAYEQYF.

The J gene is TRBJ2-1, the V gene TRBV19; no clear D. Looked up from germline, CDR1 is LNHDA and CDR2 is SQIVND (reference sequence). With 5 bases removed from V and 6 bases from J, the gap between germline ends came to 5 bases. The length of the CDR3 is 11 residues. The CDR3 spells CASSRGNEQFF. The CDR3, as DNA: TGTGCCAGTAGTCGCGGCAATGAGCAGTTCTTC.

V is TRBV12-3 or TRBV12-4 and J is TRBJ1-2; D is possibly TRBD1 (6 bases). Between the trimmed V and J ends, which lost 5 bases and 4 bases, there was a span of 11 bases. The CDR3 is 13 residues long. The chain's CDR3 is CASSQGHGYGYTF. CDR3 nucleotides: TGTGCCAGCAGTCAGGGACACGGCTATGGCTACACCTTC.

CDR3 residues: CASRPGGYLGTQYF. The DNA of the CDR3 is TGTGCCAGCAGGCCTGGGGGCTACCTTGGGACCCAGTACTTC. The chain couples TRBV28 to TRBJ2-5; weak D call: TRBD1 (6 bases). Germline loops: CDR1 MDHEN, CDR2 SYDVKM. This CDR3 contains 14 residues. V was cut by 6 bases and J by 7 bases, with 18 bases left in between.

There are many counts of this clone. The gene calls are TRBV20-1 and TRBJ2-7, with D hard to call. CDR1 and CDR2 (germline): DFQATT, SNEGSKA (reference sequence). The CDR3 length is 11 residues. Trimming took off 5 bases at V and 5 bases at J, with 10 bases between the two ends. CDR3 in DNA: TGCAGTGCTTACTACTCGGACGAGCAGTACTTC. Its translation is CSAYYSDEQYF.

The chain couples TRBV28 to TRBJ1-2, with no clear D. Trimming stripped 2 bases from V and 4 bases from J, with 8 bases between. Germline assignment: CDR1 MDHEN and CDR2 SYDVKM. The CDR3 loop spans 13 amino acids. CDR3 loop: CASSLTGSYGYTF. CDR3 coding DNA: TGTGCCAGCAGTTTAACGGGGAGCTATGGCTACACCTTC.

This rearrangement joins TRBV7-9 to TRBJ1-1; D is possibly TRBD1 (5 bases). The V end lost 2 bases, the J end lost 10 bases, and 14 bases lay between the germline ends. The CDR3 covers 13 residues. Germline CDR1 is SEHNR and CDR2 is FQNEAQ (reference sequence). The CDR3 nucleotides read TGTGCCAGCAGCTTACAGGGTGGAAGTGGAGCTTTCTTT. Protein sequence: CASSLQGGSGAFF. Variable domain in full (rest from reference TRBV7-9 and TRBJ1-1): DTGVSQNPRHKITKRGQNVTFRCDPISEHNRLYWYRQTLGQGPEFLTYFQNEAQLEKSRLLSDRFSAERPKGSFSTLEIQRTEQGDSAMYLCASSLQGGSGAFFGQGTRLTVV.

This chain links TRBV24-1 with TRBJ2-3, with TRBD1 identical over 7 bases. V lost 4 bases to trimming and J lost 1 base; unmatched junction nucleotides: 4. This CDR3 has 15 residues. Germline V lookup: CDR1 KGHDR, CDR2 SFDVKD. The CDR3 protein is CATSERGGGTDTQYF. Written as DNA, the CDR3 is TGTGCCACCAGTGAGAGAGGGGGCGGCACAGATACGCAGTATTTT.

The chain combines TRBV2 with TRBJ1-5, with no clear D. Germline V CDR1 and CDR2: SNHLY, FYNNEI. V dropped 8 bases and J dropped 4 bases, with 12 bases sitting between them. CDR3 size: 13 residues. This chain's CDR3 is CASQPEVNQPQHF. CDR3 coding DNA: TGTGCCAGCCAGCCAGAGGTAAATCAGCCCCAGCATTTT. The full variable domain, with the rest looked up from reference TRBV2 and TRBJ1-5, is EPEVTQTPSHQVTQMGQEVILRCVPISNHLYFYWYRQILGQKVEFLVSFYNNEISEKSEIFDDQFSVERPDGSNFTLKIRSTKLEDSAMYFCASQPEVNQPQHFGDGTRLSIL.

This sequence joins TRBV7-9 and TRBJ2-3, with D possibly matching TRBD1 (7 bases). Germline V lookup: CDR1 SEHNR, CDR2 FQNEAQ (reference sequence). The CDR3 consists of 17 residues. V was pared by 1 base and J by 4 bases, with 18 bases between. In DNA, the CDR3 is TGTGCCAGCAGCTTAGACCAGGGGGAGGTTTGGTCAGATACGCAGTATTTT. This translates into CASSLDQGEVWSDTQYF.

The rearrangement uses TRBV5-1 and TRBJ1-1, with D possibly TRBD1 on 5 matching bases. The germline V and J ends were trimmed by 0 bases and 3 bases, with 24 bases remaining between them. The CDR3 extends over 19 amino acids. Looked up from germline, CDR1 is SGHRS and CDR2 is YFSETQ. Here the CDR3 DNA reads TGCGCCAGCAGCTTGGTGTACGGGACTGAAACGTTGCGGGACACTGAAGCTTTCTTT. Amino acid sequence: CASSLVYGTETLRDTEAFF.

This chain connects TRBV6-6 to TRBJ1-1; no definite D call. Deletions cut 2 bases from V and 4 bases from J, with 8 bases between. The germline V gene encodes CDR1 MNHNY and CDR2 SVGAGI (reference sequence). This CDR3 is built from 13 residues. The CDR3 nucleotides are TGTGCCAGCAGTTACGAGGGAGGCACTGAAGCTTTCTTT. Its translation is CASSYEGGTEAFF.

The gene calls are TRBV2 and TRBJ2-1; 8 positions match TRBD2. The CDR3 spans 13 residues. Germline V gives CDR1 SNHLY, CDR2 FYNNEI. V lost 7 bases to trimming and J lost 4 bases; unmatched junction nucleotides: 3. The CDR3 region has the DNA TGTGCCAGCACCGCGGGGGGATACAATGAGCAGTTCTTC. Translation gives CASTAGGYNEQFF.

The chain couples TRBV7-9 to TRBJ2-7, with 9 bases that match TRBD1. CDR3 size: 14 residues. V dropped 4 bases and J dropped 5; count of bases not matched to a gene: 6. Germline V gene sequence: CDR1 SEHNR, CDR2 FQNEAQ (reference sequence). CDR3 sequence reads: CASSSDRGSNEQYF. DNA of the CDR3: TGTGCCAGCAGCTCTGACAGGGGGTCTAACGAGCAGTACTTC.

V usage is TRBV5-4 and J usage is TRBJ2-3, with 9 bases lining up with TRBD2. V was pared by 0 bases and J by 2 bases, with 1 base of the junction left unmatched. CDR1 and CDR2 from the germline V gene are SGHNT and YYREEE (reference sequence). The length of the CDR3 is 15 residues. The CDR3 loop reads CASSLASGITDTQYF. CDR3 nucleotides: TGTGCCAGCAGCTTGGCTAGCGGGATCACAGATACGCAGTATTTT.

A single count supports this clone. CDR3 coding DNA: TGTGCCAGCAGCCAGACCCGTGAGGACTGGAGTGGCTACACCTTC. Residues: CASSQTREDWSGYTF. The gene calls are TRBV3-1 (or the pseudogene TRBV3-2) and TRBJ1-2; D is uncertain. The CDR3 covers 15 residues. The V and J ends lost 3 bases and 7 bases respectively, with 18 bases between them. In germline, CDR1 is LGHDT, CDR2 YNNKEL (reference sequence).

In this sample, this clone turned up many times. The J gene is TRBJ2-1, the V gene TRBV10-3; possibly TRBD1 for D (6 bases). The germline V gene has CDR1 ENHRY and CDR2 SYGVKD. The CDR3 is made up of 15 amino acids. With 4 bases removed from V and 1 base from J, the gap between germline ends came to 11 bases. CDR3 sequence reads: CAISVGGLSYNEQFF. CDR3 nucleotide sequence: TGTGCCATCAGTGTAGGGGGTCTTTCCTACAATGAGCAGTTCTTC.

CDR3 protein: CAISESSGGYNEQFF. The CDR3 coding sequence is TGTGCCATCAGTGAGTCTAGCGGGGGGTACAATGAGCAGTTCTTC. The chain is built from TRBV10-3 and TRBJ2-1, with 10 positions matching TRBD2. The CDR3 runs to 15 residues. The V gene end was trimmed by 0 bases and the J gene end by 4 bases; junction bases not matched to a gene: 0. Looked up from germline, CDR1 is ENHRY and CDR2 is SYGVKD.

The chain combines TRBV28 with TRBJ2-1; the D gene is possibly TRBD2 (6 bases). V was pared by 6 bases and J by 2 bases, with 14 bases between. The CDR3 has 15 residues. The germline V gene encodes CDR1 MDHEN and CDR2 SYDVKM. The CDR3 DNA is TGTGCCAGCAGGGGAGCGGGCCTTACCTACAATGAGCAGTTCTTC. Translation: CASRGAGLTYNEQFF. Full variable domain (missing parts from reference TRBV28 and TRBJ2-1): DVKVTQSSRYLVKRTGEKVFLECVQDMDHENMFWYRQDPGLGLRLIYFSYDVKMKEKGDIPEGYSVSREKKERFSLILESASTNQTSMYLCASRGAGLTYNEQFFGPGTRLTVL.

This clone showed up just a few times. The chain is built from TRBV28 and TRBJ1-4, with 7 bases lining up with TRBD1. The CDR3 spans 14 residues. Losses at the gene ends were 5 bases for V and 10 bases for J; bases not matched to a gene: 10. Germline loops: CDR1 MDHEN, CDR2 SYDVKM. Written as DNA, the CDR3 is TGTGCCAGCAGTCCCTACAGGGGAACGGCAAAACTGTTTTTT. Protein product: CASSPYRGTAKLFF.